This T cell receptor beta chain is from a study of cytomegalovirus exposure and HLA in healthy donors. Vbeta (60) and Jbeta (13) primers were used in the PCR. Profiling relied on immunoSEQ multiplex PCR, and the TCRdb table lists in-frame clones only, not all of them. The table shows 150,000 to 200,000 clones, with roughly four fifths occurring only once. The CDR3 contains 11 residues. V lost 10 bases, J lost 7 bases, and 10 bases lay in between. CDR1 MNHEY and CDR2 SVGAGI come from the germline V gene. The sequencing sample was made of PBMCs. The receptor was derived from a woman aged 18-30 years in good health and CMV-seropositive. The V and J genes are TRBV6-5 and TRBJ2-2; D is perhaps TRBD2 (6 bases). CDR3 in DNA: TGTGCCATCGGGGGAGACGGGGAGCTGTTTTTT. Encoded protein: CAIGGDGELFF.